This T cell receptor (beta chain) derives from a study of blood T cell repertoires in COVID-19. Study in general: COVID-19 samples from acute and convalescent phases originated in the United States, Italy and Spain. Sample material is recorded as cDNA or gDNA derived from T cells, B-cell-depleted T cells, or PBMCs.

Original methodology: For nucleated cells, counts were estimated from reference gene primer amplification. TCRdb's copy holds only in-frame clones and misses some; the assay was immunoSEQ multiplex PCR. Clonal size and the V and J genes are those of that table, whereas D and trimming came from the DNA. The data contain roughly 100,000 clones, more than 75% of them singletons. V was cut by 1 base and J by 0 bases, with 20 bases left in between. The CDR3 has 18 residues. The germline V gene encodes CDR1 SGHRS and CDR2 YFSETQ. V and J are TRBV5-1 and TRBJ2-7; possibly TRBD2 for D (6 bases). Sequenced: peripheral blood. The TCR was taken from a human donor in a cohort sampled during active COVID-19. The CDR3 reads CASSLNPMVGTGSYEQYF. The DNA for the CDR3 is TGCGCCAGCAGCTTGAATCCCATGGTTGGGACTGGCTCCTACGAGCAGTACTTC.